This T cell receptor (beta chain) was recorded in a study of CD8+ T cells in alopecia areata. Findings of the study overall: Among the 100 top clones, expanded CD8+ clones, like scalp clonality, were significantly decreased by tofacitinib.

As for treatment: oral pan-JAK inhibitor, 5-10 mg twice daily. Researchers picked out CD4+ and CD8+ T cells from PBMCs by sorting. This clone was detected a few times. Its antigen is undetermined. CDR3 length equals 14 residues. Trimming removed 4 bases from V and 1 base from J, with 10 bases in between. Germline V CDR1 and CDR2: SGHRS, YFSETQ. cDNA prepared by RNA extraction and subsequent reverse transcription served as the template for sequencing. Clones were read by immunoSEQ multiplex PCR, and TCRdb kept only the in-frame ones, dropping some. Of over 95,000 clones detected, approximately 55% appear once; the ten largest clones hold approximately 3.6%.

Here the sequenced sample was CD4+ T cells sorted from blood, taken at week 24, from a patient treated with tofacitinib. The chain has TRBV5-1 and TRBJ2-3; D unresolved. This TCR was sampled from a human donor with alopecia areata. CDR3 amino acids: CASSPASGTDTQYF. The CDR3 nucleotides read TGCGCCAGCAGCCCAGCGAGCGGCACAGATACGCAGTATTTT.